The 21 T cell receptor beta chains below come from one sample, sequenced in a study of OX40 agonist ivuxolimab in advanced cancers. TCRdb keeps only in-frame clones here, not all; method: immunoSEQ multiplex PCR. There are roughly 59,000 clones in the sample; over 70% occur only once, and approximately 2% lies in the top ten. The specimen comprised CD4+ or CD8+ T cells sorted from blood, sampled in a trial of the OX40 agonist ivuxolimab. Receptors were obtained from an adult with an advanced solid tumor such as melanoma, head and neck, liver or kidney cancer.

This clone was detected only a few times. The chain recombines TRBV30 with TRBJ2-3; the D is unclear. CDR1 GTSNPN and CDR2 SVGIG come from the germline V gene (reference sequence). Trimming removed 2 bases from V and 6 bases from J, with 12 bases in between. The CDR3 contains 13 residues. CDR3 protein: CAWSLGPADTQYF. In nucleotides, the CDR3 is TGTGCCTGGAGTCTGGGCCCCGCGGATACGCAGTATTTT. Based on the CDR3 plus reference TRBV30 and TRBJ2-3, the full variable domain is SQTIHQWPATLVQPVGSPLSLECTVEGTSNPNLYWYRQAAGRGLQLLFYSVGIGQISSEVPQNLSASRPQDRQFILSSKKLLLSDSGFYLCAWSLGPADTQYFGPGTRLTVL.

The chain uses TRBV7-2 and TRBJ2-7; 11 bases align to TRBD2. J lost 6 bases, V lost 5 bases, and 9 bases had no gene match. The CDR3 runs to 15 residues. CDR1 SGHTA and CDR2 FQGNSA come from the germline V gene. CDR3 DNA sequence: TGTGCCAGCAGCCTACCTAGCGGGGGGACCCGCGAGCAGTACTTC. Amino acids: CASSLPSGGTREQYF.

The chain carries TRBV2 and TRBJ2-2; a possible D gene is TRBD2 (6 bases). Germline CDR1 and CDR2: SNHLY and FYNNEI. CDR3 length equals 16 residues. CDR3 nucleotide sequence: TGTCCCGCCAGCGATTCGGGAGCGTCCGACACCGGGGAGCTGTTTTTT. It translates to CPASDSGASDTGELFF. Together with reference TRBV2 and TRBJ2-2, the CDR3 gives the full variable domain: EPEVTQTPSHQVTQMGQEVILRCVPISNHLYFYWYRQILGQKVEFLVSFYNNEISEKSEIFDDQFSVERPDGSNFTLKIRSTKLEDSAMYFCPASDSGASDTGELFFGEGSRLTVL.

This clone was seen only once. The rearrangement links TRBV11-2 to TRBJ2-1, with 13 bases that match TRBD2. From germline, CDR1 is SGHAT and CDR2 FQNNGV. The CDR3 sequence is 17 residues long. Losses at the gene ends were 5 bases for V and 7 bases for J; bases not matched to a gene: 11. CDR3 region: CASSPRRTSGSLNEQFF. Written as DNA, the CDR3 is TGTGCCAGCAGCCCGAGGAGGACTAGCGGGAGTTTAAATGAGCAGTTCTTC.

DNA of the CDR3: TGTGCCAGCAGCTTAATCCAGGACAGGGGGTCGGAAAAACTGTTTTTT. It specifies CASSLIQDRGSEKLFF. J is TRBJ1-4 and V is TRBV7-2; 10 bases line up with TRBD1. This CDR3 has 16 residues. J gave up 8 bases and V 2 bases, and 8 bases lay outside the gene matches. Germline CDR1 reads SGHTA; CDR2 reads FQGNSA.

V gene TRBV6-1 combines with J gene TRBJ2-5, with 7 positions matching TRBD1. The assigned J gene may be wrong: the sequence end matches TRBJ2-7 better. Germline CDR1 reads MNHNS; CDR2 reads SASEGT. CDR3 length: 14 amino acids. CDR3 loop: CASSEIGQAYEQYF. CDR3 bases: TGTGCCAGCAGTGAGATAGGACAGGCTTACGAGCAGTACTTC.

The gene calls are TRBV27 and TRBJ2-7; possible D gene TRBD2, 6 bases. The CDR3 length is 13 residues. V dropped 6 bases and J dropped 4 bases, with 13 bases sitting between them. Germline assignment: CDR1 MNHEY and CDR2 SMNVEV (reference sequence). The CDR3 coding sequence is TGTGCCAGCAGGGGTTCGGGGGAATACGAGCAGTACTTC. It yields the protein CASRGSGEYEQYF.

The chain recombines TRBV5-5 with TRBJ2-2; D unresolved. The CDR3 is made up of 16 amino acids. V was clipped by 0 bases and J by 4 bases, with 13 bases between them. Germline CDR1 is SGHKS and CDR2 is YYEKEE (reference sequence). The CDR3: CASSLDQASGTGELFF. CDR3 nucleotide sequence: TGTGCCAGCAGCTTGGACCAGGCCTCGGGCACCGGGGAGCTGTTTTTT.

The chain is built from TRBV21-1 and TRBJ2-2; the tabulated D call, TRBD1, remains unverified against the DNA. TRBV21-1 has pseudogene status. The CDR3 consists of 17 residues. CDR3 nucleotides: TGTGCCAGCAGCAAAGCCACACGGGACAGGGGCACCGGGGAGCTGTTTTTT. Translating it yields CASSKATRDRGTGELFF.

The chain recombines TRBV4-1 with TRBJ2-1, with TRBD2 matching over 14 bases. The CDR3 runs to 17 residues. V gave up 0 bases and J gave up 7 bases; unmatched junction bases: 5. CDR1 MGHRA and CDR2 YSYEKL come from the germline V gene. The CDR3 spells CASSQDWGLAGVNEQFF. In DNA, the CDR3 is TGCGCCAGCAGCCAAGATTGGGGACTAGCGGGAGTAAATGAGCAGTTCTTC.

This chain joins TRBV5-6 and TRBJ1-6; no definite D call. The length of the CDR3 is 13 residues. Trimming cost V 4 bases and J 7 bases, with 9 bases left between them. Germline-derived CDR1 and CDR2 are SGHDT and YYEEEE. The CDR3 nucleotides read TGTGCCAGCAGCCCCTCGGACAATTCACCCCTCCACTTT. Amino acid sequence: CASSPSDNSPLHF.

V and J are TRBV5-8 and TRBJ2-6; 7 bases are shared with TRBD1. The CDR3 has 18 residues. Germline trimming cut 5 bases from V and 0 bases from J; bases unmatched to any gene: 11. Germline assignment: CDR1 SGHTS and CDR2 YDEGEE. CDR3 sequence: CASSGGDSLSSGANVLTF. In nucleotides, the CDR3 is TGTGCCAGCAGTGGTGGGGACAGTCTTTCCTCTGGGGCCAACGTCCTGACTTTC.

In its sample, this clone was seen once. V and J are TRBV5-1 and TRBJ1-1, with no clear D. Between the trimmed V and J ends, which lost 1 base and 1 base, there was a span of 11 bases. CDR1 is SGHRS and CDR2 is YFSETQ in the germline V gene. The CDR3 contains 15 residues. The CDR3 is CASSLFVGENTEAFF. CDR3 bases: TGCGCCAGCAGCTTGTTCGTCGGGGAGAACACTGAAGCTTTCTTT.

The chain couples TRBV2 to TRBJ2-3, with TRBD2 as a possible D gene (5 bases). V was clipped by 11 bases and J by 6 bases, with 18 bases between them. Germline CDR1 and CDR2: SNHLY and FYNNEI. This CDR3 comprises 13 residues. DNA of the CDR3: TGTGCCGAGACGGAGGAGTTGGGGGATACGCAGTATTTT. Amino acids: CAETEELGDTQYF.

This chain connects TRBV9 to TRBJ2-5; 8 nucleotides align to TRBD2. This CDR3 has 17 amino acids. Germline V CDR1 and CDR2: SGDLS, YYNGEE. The trim removed 3 bases at V and 4 bases at J, leaving 14 bases unmatched. For the CDR3, the DNA is TGTGCCAGCAGCGAACACAGGTTCCCGGGACTAGGAGAGACCCAGTACTTC. The encoded protein is CASSEHRFPGLGETQYF.

The V and J genes are TRBV29-1 and TRBJ2-1; no clear D gene. This CDR3 comprises 10 residues. CDR1 and CDR2 (germline): SQVTM, ANQGSEA. The germline V and J ends were trimmed by 3 bases and 5 bases, with 2 bases remaining between them. CDR3 DNA: TGCAGCGTTGAGAACAATGAGCAGTTCTTC. This codes for CSVENNEQFF.

J is TRBJ2-7 and V is TRBV5-5; either TRBD1 or TRBD2 may fit D (5 bases each). Trimming took off 4 bases at V and 6 bases at J, with 20 bases between the two ends. Germline V CDR1 and CDR2: SGHKS, YYEKEE (reference sequence). The CDR3 consists of 15 residues. The CDR3 region is CASSQRGTEETEQYF. The CDR3 DNA reads TGTGCCAGCAGCCAGCGAGGGACGGAGGAGACCGAGCAGTACTTC.

The chain carries TRBV5-8 and TRBJ2-5; D might be TRBD1 (7 bases). Germline V gene data show CDR1 as SGHTS and CDR2 as YDEGEE. This CDR3 has 17 residues. The V gene lost 3 bases and the J gene lost 0 bases, with 18 bases spanning the gap. CDR3 amino acids: CASSSDRVGGYQETQYF. The CDR3 DNA follows: TGTGCCAGCAGCTCCGACAGGGTTGGGGGGTACCAAGAGACCCAGTACTTC.

J is TRBJ2-5 and V is TRBV7-9; no firm D call. V was shortened by 5 bases and J by 5 bases, with 9 bases between the two germline ends. This CDR3 is built from 12 residues. CDR1 and CDR2 from the germline V gene are SEHNR and FQNEAQ (reference sequence). The CDR3 nucleotides are TGTGCCAGCAGCCTACGCGGCGAGACCCAGTACTTC. Translating gives CASSLRGETQYF.

This clone was recorded once. The chain joins TRBV30 to TRBJ1-1; 7 positions agree with TRBD1. This CDR3 has 13 amino acids. Germline V gene data show CDR1 as GTSNPN and CDR2 as SVGIG (reference sequence). Losses at the gene ends were 0 bases for V and 7 bases for J; bases not matched to a gene: 5. In DNA, the CDR3 is TGTGCCTGGAGTGTACCGACAGGGCGTGAAGCTTTCTTT. Translation: CAWSVPTGREAFF.

The rearrangement joins TRBV30 to TRBJ2-3; tentatively, D is TRBD2 (5 bases). The V and J ends lost 5 bases and 5 bases respectively, with 5 bases between them. From germline, CDR1 is GTSNPN and CDR2 SVGIG (reference sequence). The CDR3 runs 10 residues. CDR3 residues: CAWGRDTQYF. The DNA of the CDR3 is TGTGCCTGGGGGAGAGATACGCAGTATTTT.